The 7 T cell receptor beta chains below all came from one sample that was sequenced in a study of T cell repertoires in aging, cancer and after chemotherapy. Rearranged V-D-J TRB sequences were amplified with a mixed TRB-A/B primer pool. One entry per CDR3 protein, called by TCRdb with MiXCR from the multiplex PCR reads. The sample has 9,900 or so distinct CDR3 sequences, around 25% seen once. Amplification of TCR beta used genomic DNA extracted from peripheral blood. Input material: blood. The receptors were sampled from a human donor in good health.

Judged by abundance, this clonotype is medium-sized. The gene calls are TRBV6-1 and TRBJ1-4, with unresolved D. In germline, CDR1 is MNHNS, CDR2 SASEGT. The CDR3 loop spans 14 amino acids. Trimming left V 1 base short and J 8 bases short, with 11 bases between. CDR3 DNA sequence: TGTGCCAGCAGTGAAGTAGGTGTATGGGAAAAACTGTTTTTT. Amino acids: CASSEVGVWEKLFF.

This clonotype was recorded only once. A single base separates this from a much larger clone, so it may be a read error. V and J are TRBV6-5 and TRBJ2-7, with a tentative D call TRBD1 (6 bases). The length of the CDR3 is 14 residues. V lost 0 bases to trimming and J lost 6 bases, with 12 bases between them. CDR1 and CDR2 from the germline V gene are MNHEY and SVGAGI. CDR3 nucleotide sequence: TGTGCCAGCAGTTACTCAGGGGGTCCCTGCGAGCAGTACTTC. Translation gives CASSYSGGPCEQYF.

The table lists this clonotype with a few counts. CDR3: CASSPRVGGYSNQPQHF. As DNA, the CDR3 is TGTGCCAGCAGTCCAAGAGTGGGGGGTTATAGCAATCAGCCCCAGCATTTT. The V call is TRBV5-6, the J call TRBJ1-5; possibly TRBD1 for D (5 bases). V shed 5 bases and J shed 0 bases, with 18 bases lying between them. The CDR3 length is 17 residues. CDR1 is SGHDT, CDR2 YYEEEE, per germline.

By sample share, this clonotype is medium-sized. J is TRBJ2-3 and V is TRBV29-1; D assignment may be TRBD1 or TRBD2 (5 bases each). The CDR3 contains 13 residues. Trimming took 7 bases from V and 2 from J, leaving 13 bases between them. Germline CDR1 SQVTM, CDR2 ANQGSEA. CDR3: CSAVPGTTDTQYF. CDR3 DNA: TGCAGCGCGGTTCCAGGGACCACAGATACGCAGTATTTT.

This chain connects TRBV9 to TRBJ2-1, with D perhaps being TRBD1 or TRBD2 (5 bases each). V dropped 2 bases and J dropped 8 bases, with 11 bases sitting between them. Germline V gene lookup returns CDR1 SGDLS and CDR2 YYNGEE. The CDR3 totals 13 residues. The CDR3 region has the DNA TGTGCCAGCAGCGTGGAACTAGGGGATGAGCAGTTCTTC. It yields the protein CASSVELGDEQFF.

The chain carries TRBV24-1 and TRBJ2-5, with 12 bases that match TRBD1. The trim removed 5 bases at V and 5 bases at J, leaving 5 bases unmatched. CDR3 size: 15 residues. The germline CDR1 and CDR2 sequences are KGHDR and SFDVKD. The CDR3 reads CATSVGTGGGETQYF. The CDR3 DNA is TGTGCCACCAGTGTCGGGACAGGGGGCGGCGAGACCCAGTACTTC.

The chain combines TRBV5-4 with TRBJ2-7, with TRBD1 matching over 10 bases. In germline, CDR1 is SGHNT, CDR2 YYREEE (reference sequence). V was pared by 4 bases and J by 6 bases, with 10 bases of the junction left unmatched. There are 15 residues in the CDR3. This CDR3 reads CASSPRQGARVEQYF. DNA for the CDR3: TGTGCCAGCAGCCCAAGACAGGGGGCCAGGGTCGAGCAGTACTTC.